This T cell receptor beta chain is from a study of cytomegalovirus exposure and HLA in healthy donors (TCRdb year 2017). As for the study more broadly: An earlier analysis of 587 of the donors reported roughly 270 Gb of sequence data and approximately 110 million unique TCR beta sequences from 150 million to 200 million T cells. An early release covering roughly 640 HLA-typed donors comprised about 320 gigabases of sequencing data and 65 million to 100 million unique TCR sequences. Of the roughly 400 genotyped donors, less than 90% were placed in the genetic ancestry cluster associated with self-reported Caucasian donors. The aim of the study was to test whether cataloging public T cell receptors could identify signatures of past pathogen exposure. Using immunosequencing, the study profiled T cell repertoires from 666 subjects and related those repertoires to cytomegalovirus serostatus. In addition to the first cohort of about 650 subjects, a separate validation cohort of some 120 different subjects was used. To predict cytomegalovirus infection status, the study brought together high-throughput TCR immunosequencing, statistical association of individual TCRs with disease status, and machine learning. In a later analysis, previously published TCR beta repertoires from several hundred donors were re-analyzed and high-resolution HLA genotyping was added so that TCR occurrence patterns could be studied. Rather than drawing on any new phenotypic data, the later analysis identified candidate immune exposures from TCR beta sequences and the way those sequences occurred across donors. An earlier analysis of 500 to 650 of the donors applied high-throughput TCR beta sequencing to assess whether each TCR beta V gene segment acted as functional or pseudogenic. Donor age, sex, ethnicity and CMV serostatus were compiled alongside the repertoire data. A later genetic analysis took genome-wide SNP genotypes for about three fifths of the roughly 700 donors and used that subset as a discovery cohort. All discovery cohort repertoires had been generated on a single sequencing platform. HLA typing covered class I and class II loci at four-digit resolution. The number of typed donors differed by locus: about 629-630 for A, B, C, DRB1 and DQB1; approximately 520 for DQA1; fewer than 610 for DPA1; and around 450 for DPB1. Roughly 5 DR-DQ haplotypes were handled as single units for association and clustering, since linkage in the cohort was strong. Among 300 to 500 genotyped donors of the cohort, an average of approximately 220,000 unique TCR beta nucleotide sequences was sequenced per donor, of which about 18% were non-productive. Overall study results and their limits: Most CMV-associated TCR beta chains appeared to be HLA-restricted in a later analysis, and the HLA associations seemed to be driven largely by CMV exposure. Correlated functional status among segregating V segments might reflect linkage disequilibrium, but an unknown experimental factor could not be ruled out. Compared with equally common non-associated chains, HLA-associated TCR beta chains in a later analysis were more clonally expanded and had lower generation probabilities. Across donors, most TCR sequences were observed very rarely, whereas some public TCRs were present in many individuals. A further reported finding was that TCR beta sequences accurately predicted the HLA-A and HLA-B alleles for most subjects in the first cohort. The earlier analysis of a few hundred of the donors excluded roughly 17 rarely observed V segments, including chromosome 9 orphons, because counts were too low. In vitro tests confirmed that a few of the cytomegalovirus-associated TCR beta chains recognize cytomegalovirus antigens. This cohort had only TCR beta chains sequenced, and the lack of alpha or paired-chain data limited which features could be detected. Cytomegalovirus status was reported to be diagnosed by the classifier with high specificity and sensitivity in both the original and validation cohorts. The presence/absence analyses assumed that sequencing depth was roughly uniform across donors, and that assumption may not be true. When HLA alleles, especially DR and DQ, strongly co-occurred, TCR associations were difficult to assign to individual alleles. An earlier analysis of approximately 500 of the donors showed that most TCR beta V segments appeared in productive rearrangements either about 90% or about 30% of the time, which broadly matched IMGT annotations. Because HLA typing was missing for some donors at each locus, association tests included only the typed subset. A group of highly shared sequence variants was considered likely to be a technical artifact of the sequencing pipeline. According to a later genetic analysis, donors in an Asian-associated ancestry cluster had fewer N-insertions in productive TCRs than the approximately 630-donor mean. According to a later analysis, TCR association rates differed among HLA loci, with DRB1 alleles showing the most associated TCRs and HLA-C alleles showing the fewest. According to the authors, the approach could potentially be generalized to other disease states and immunological phenotypes. A total of roughly 160 TCR beta chains were listed by the study as associated with cytomegalovirus. The 87-base-pair reads could not distinguish some IMGT-functional V segments, including TRBV6-2 and TRBV6-3, so those segments were excluded. At a false discovery rate of 0.05, a later analysis linked fewer than 20,000 TCR beta sequences to specific HLA alleles. For the cohort, immune exposure information was limited to CMV serostatus. A later genetic analysis associated a missense DCLRE1C variant with V-gene and J-gene trimming of TCR beta chains, and an independent cohort replicated the association. According to a later analysis, parvovirus B19, influenza, CMV and Epstein-Barr virus appeared linked to several top co-occurrence clusters.

Libraries were prepared through the immunoSEQ multiplex PCR assay. For the multiplex PCR, a mixture combining 60 forward primers for TCR Vbeta segments and 13 reverse primers for TCR Jbeta segments was used. A multiplex PCR assay on genomic DNA amplified the CDR3 region of rearranged TCR beta genes. On the Illumina HiSeq System, the amplified TCR beta libraries were sequenced as 87-base-pair reads. Processing in the source paper ran as follows. A later analysis counted tens of millions of unique TCR beta chains across the roughly 700 repertoires, and 9 million to 14 million of these chains were shared by at least two donors. Raw reads were error-corrected and collapsed into unique sequences by a nearest-neighbor algorithm in which closely related sequences were merged to remove PCR and sequencing errors. Alignment of CDR3 sequences to IMGT reference sequences was used to assign V, D and J gene segments. For a sequence to be retained, a match of at least six nucleotides to both a V gene segment and a J gene segment was required. A rearrangement was called productive if the CDR3 had no stop codons and remained in frame with V and J, and every other rearrangement was called non-productive. CDR3 was defined by IMGT convention, running from the second conserved V-encoded cysteine to the conserved J-encoded phenylalanine. The earlier analysis of roughly 590 of the donors excluded sequences that lacked an unambiguous match to a single V gene segment. An earlier analysis of fewer than 750 of the donors called V segments functional above 56.7% productive rearrangements and segregating when the between-donor standard deviation exceeded 5%. A statistical classification framework was developed to diagnose cytomegalovirus status using the catalog of TCR beta chain sequences. V and J gene assignment, in a later analysis, came from comparing TCR nucleotide sequences with IMGT/GENE-DB human TR gene sequences. In a later analysis, CDR3 sequences and most-parsimonious VDJ recombination scenarios were assigned using the TCRdist pipeline. A later analysis defined each TCR beta chain by its CDR3 amino acid sequence plus V-gene family, and excluded reads lacking a unique V-gene family. To address suspected cross-contamination and a sequencing artifact, a later analysis removed roughly 640 highly shared, low-generation-probability nucleotide sequences. A later analysis calculated a clonal expansion index for each public chain from normalized within-repertoire ranks of inferred template counts. Generation probabilities in a later analysis came from a VDJ recombination model fitted to out-of-frame rearrangements, and those results were checked against IGoR. In a later analysis, TCR-TCR, TCR-HLA and TCR-CMV co-occurrence was scored with hypergeometric tests, and a repertoire-size bias correction was applied to TCR pairs. To estimate false discovery rates, a later analysis permuted the HLA or CMV assignments 20 times. A later analysis grouped co-occurring TCRs with DBSCAN, adding TCRdist sequence similarity when clustering within HLA-allele-positive subsets. Repertoires with fewer than 30,000 or more than 120,000 public chains were left out of co-occurrence clustering, as were about 5 repertoires with anomalous nucleotide sharing. In its TCRdb copy, this immuneACCESS table keeps in-frame sequences only and misses some clones. Where compared with another copy, unresolved V genes explain less than half of these, and the others have no known cause. The V and J calls and clone size come from that table; D and trimming were worked out from the DNA. The sample table includes around 80,000 clones. Roughly 0.8% of the sample goes to the ten largest clones.

Worth noting for this clone: Its antigen remains unidentified.

The cohort comprised some 680 healthy bone marrow donors. Cohort members were all nominally healthy when sampled, although unrecorded immune exposures were likely present. The donor was CMV seronegative and was included in the group of a few hundred seronegative cohort members. A peripheral blood sample was collected from each donor, and TCR beta sequencing was performed on peripheral blood mononuclear cells. Genomic DNA was extracted from the blood cell samples with the Qiagen DNeasy Blood Extraction Kit. From cysteine to phenylalanine, the CDR3 is 12 amino acids long. Only the CDR3 portion is preserved as DNA: 36 bases, with reading frame beginning at the first base. V and J are truncated by 1 base and 4 bases respectively, leaving an intervening sequence of 7 bases. CDR1 is given as GTSNPN and CDR2 as SVGIG, both from the germline V gene (reference sequence).

This clonotype was sampled from a boy aged 10-17 years in good health and CMV-seronegative. Specimen: PBMCs. The sequence is built from TRBV30 and TRBJ1-2; no D segment can be confidently identified. This receptor has the CDR3 CAWSGLFYGYTF. The sequenced DNA is TGTGCCTGGAGTGGGCTGTTCTATGGCTACACCTTC.